This TCR beta chain is drawn from a study of CXCR3-negative and CXCR3-positive naive CD8 T cells. Researchers reported sorting every CD8+ T cell subset in triplicate, around 300,000 cells per sort. The germline CDR1 and CDR2 sequences are SEHNR and FQNEAQ (reference sequence). The CDR3 extends over 15 amino acids. General study points: Similarly elevated diversity marked both naive subsets, with memory CD8+ cells showing far lower diversity.

With UMI labels, 5' RACE was used to prepare the TRB cDNA libraries. TCRdb reprocessed the 5' RACE reads and stores each CDR3 protein as one record, lacking DNA. This table holds about 45,000 distinct CDR3 sequences. Remarks on this clonotype: Antigen unknown.

This receptor was obtained from a human donor in good health. Some clones in this sample may be carry-over from other donors' samples. Sequencing was performed on memory CD8+ T cells from blood. This sequence joins TRBV7-9 and TRBJ1-4. The CDR3 is CASSSPGGMNEKLFF.